This entry describes one T cell receptor beta chain. What antigen it recognizes has not been identified. The sample holds no much larger clone one base away, and base qualities are not on file. Intraepithelial and lamina propria lymphocytes were isolated from graft specimens using dithiothreitol, EDTA incubations and collagenase D digestion. Serial intestinal graft biopsy specimens collected up to 600 days after transplant underwent bulk TCR-beta sequencing. Libraries were built with the immunoSEQ multiplex PCR assay. Adaptive Biotechnologies carried out high-throughput TCR-beta CDR3 sequencing of genomic DNA for most patients. On the authors' methods: TCR sequencing data were retrieved from Adaptive's ImmunoSEQ software for around 18 patients, whereas three other patients were processed with MiXCR and VDJtools. CDR3 nucleotide sequences shared between donor and recipient were removed because the origin of such sequences could not be assigned. To count as alloreactive, a clone needed at least 2-fold expansion over unstimulated cells and a minimum CFSE-low frequency of 0.002% (template counts) or 0.001% (read counts). A clone was considered mappable if detected in the sequenced pre-transplant spleen, lymph node, or MLR CFSE-low populations of the donor or recipient. The cumulative frequency of alloreactive clones was calculated as a percentage of all sequences, weighted by copy number. Drawn from immuneACCESS, this table holds only the in-frame rearrangements with V and J called that TCRdb kept. Clones are partly lost; checked studies trace under half to an unresolved V gene and leave the rest unexplained. The V and J calls and clone size were taken over from that table, and D and trimming were inferred from the DNA. The sample table records 15,000 or so clones; around 82% of these occur just once. The ten most abundant clones make up around 5.5% of the sample.

The germline V and J ends show losses of 10 bases and 5 bases respectively, and no gene match explains 14 bases of the junction. Via the germline V gene, CDR1 is ENHRY and CDR2 SYGVKD. Spanning cysteine to phenylalanine, the CDR3 consists of 16 amino acids. Only the CDR3 region is kept as DNA, spanning 48 bases read in frame from base 1. The source of the sample is a study of graft-versus-host responses after intestinal transplantation (dated by TCRdb to the early 2020s). General notes on the study: The transplants that recipients received were multivisceral, liver-intestinal, or isolated intestinal. Anti-thymocyte globulin induction was given to all recipients, followed by maintenance tacrolimus and steroids for 3 to 4 years. After intestinal transplantation, graft-versus-host and host-versus-graft alloreactive T cell clones in the graft, circulation and bone marrow were tracked using bulk TCR-beta CDR3 sequencing. To identify alloreactive clones, pre-transplant mixed lymphocyte reaction products were sequenced and compared with unstimulated pre-transplant donor and recipient T cells. Of the 20 to 25 intestinal transplant recipients enrolled in the cohort, one of whom was a retransplant, 3 patients without pretransplant specimens were excluded. Donor T cell macrochimerism was defined as a peak of at least 4% donor T cells among recipient peripheral blood mononuclear cells. Instead of going to the commercial service, samples from a few later patients were sequenced in-house on an Illumina MiSeq and processed with MiXCR.

General conclusions and limits of the study: The relatively low number and heterogeneity of intestinal transplant patients limited the conclusions. High GvH to HvG T cell clonal ratios were observed in the allografts of patients with donor T cell macrochimerism. GvH clones turned up in recipient bone marrow, with some appearing earlier in ileal mucosa or blood, a pattern consistent with an intestinal mucosal origin. Peak levels of circulating GvH clones were associated with declines in HvG clones early after transplant.

The specimen comprised ileum tissue, sampled 17 days after transplant. The receptor chain draws on TRBV10-3 and TRBJ2-1; 10 junctional bases match TRBD2. This sequence originates from a human patient who received an intestinal transplant, so some T cells may come from the graft donor. The CDR3 amino acid sequence is: CATGPRLAGVNNEQFF. The DNA sequence is TGTGCCACCGGTCCGAGGCTAGCGGGAGTTAACAATGAGCAGTTCTTC.